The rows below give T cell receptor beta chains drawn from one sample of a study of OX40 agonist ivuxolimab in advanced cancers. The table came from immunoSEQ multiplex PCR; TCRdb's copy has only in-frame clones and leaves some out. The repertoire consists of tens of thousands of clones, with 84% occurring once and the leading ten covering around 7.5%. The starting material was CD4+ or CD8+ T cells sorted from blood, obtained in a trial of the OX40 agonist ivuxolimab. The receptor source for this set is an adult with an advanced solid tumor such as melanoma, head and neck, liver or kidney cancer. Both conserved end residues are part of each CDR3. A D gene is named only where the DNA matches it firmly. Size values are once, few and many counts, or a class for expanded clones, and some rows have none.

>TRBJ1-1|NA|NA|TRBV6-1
TGTGCCAGCAGTTCTGAGATATCTACTGAAGCTTTCTTT
CASSSEISTEAFF
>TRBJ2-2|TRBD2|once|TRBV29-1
TGCAGCGTTGAGATAGCGGGAGGGCCTGTTACCGGGGAGCTGTTTTTT
CSVEIAGGPVTGELFF
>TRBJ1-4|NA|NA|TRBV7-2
TGTGCCAGCAGCCTGCGTGCAGGTCCAACTAATGAAAAACTGTTTTTT
CASSLRAGPTNEKLFF
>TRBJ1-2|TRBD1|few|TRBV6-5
TGTGCCAGCAGTTGGGACAGGGCCAAGTCTGGCTACACCTTC
CASSWDRAKSGYTF
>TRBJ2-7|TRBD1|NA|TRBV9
TGTGCCAGCAGCGTAGCTGGGACAGGGGACGAGCAGTACTTC
CASSVAGTGDEQYF
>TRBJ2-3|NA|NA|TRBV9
TGTGCCAGCAGCCCCCGGGACTTCTTTAACACAGATACGCAGTATTTT
CASSPRDFFNTDTQYF
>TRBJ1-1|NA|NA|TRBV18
TGTGCCAGCTCACCAAACCCCCGAGGACTGAACACTGAAGCTTTCTTT
CASSPNPRGLNTEAFF
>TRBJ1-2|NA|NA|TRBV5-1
TGCGCCAGCAGCTTGGGAGAGTATGGCTACACCTTC
CASSLGEYGYTF
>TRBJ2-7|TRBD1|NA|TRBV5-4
TGTGCCAGCAGCTTGGGGGCCGGGACAGTTGATTACGAGCAGTACTTC
CASSLGAGTVDYEQYF
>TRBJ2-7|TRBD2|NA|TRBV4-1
TGCGCCAGCAGCCAAGATATAGGGCTAGCGGGGGATTACGAGCAGTACTTC
CASSQDIGLAGDYEQYF